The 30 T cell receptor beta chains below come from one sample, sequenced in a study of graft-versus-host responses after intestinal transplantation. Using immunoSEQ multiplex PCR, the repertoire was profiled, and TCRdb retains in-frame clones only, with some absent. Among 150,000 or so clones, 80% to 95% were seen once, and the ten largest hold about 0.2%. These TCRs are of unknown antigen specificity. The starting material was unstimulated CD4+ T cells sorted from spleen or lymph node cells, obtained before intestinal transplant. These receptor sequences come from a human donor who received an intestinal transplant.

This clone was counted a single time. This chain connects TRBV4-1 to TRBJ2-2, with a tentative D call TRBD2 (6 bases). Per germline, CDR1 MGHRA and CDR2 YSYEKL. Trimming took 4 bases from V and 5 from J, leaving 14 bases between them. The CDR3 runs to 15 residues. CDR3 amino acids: CASSLAGPMTGELFF. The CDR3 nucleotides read TGCGCCAGCAGCCTGGCGGGGCCCATGACCGGGGAGCTGTTTTTT.

The DNA of the CDR3 is TGTGCCAGCAGTTCCCACAGGGGGCCTGGTCACGAGCAGTACTTC. Protein: CASSSHRGPGHEQYF. The V call is TRBV28, the J call TRBJ2-7; 9 nucleotides line up with TRBD1. The CDR3 extends over 15 amino acids. Germline assignment: CDR1 MDHEN and CDR2 SYDVKM. V shed 4 bases, J shed 5 bases, and the junction held 9 bases outside the gene matches.

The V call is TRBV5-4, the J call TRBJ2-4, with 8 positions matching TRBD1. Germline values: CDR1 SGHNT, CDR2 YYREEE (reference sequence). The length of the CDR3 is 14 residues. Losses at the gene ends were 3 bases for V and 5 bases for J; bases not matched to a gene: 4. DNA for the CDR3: TGTGCCAGCAGCTCCGCAGGGGGCGAAAACATTCAGTACTTC. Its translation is CASSSAGGENIQYF. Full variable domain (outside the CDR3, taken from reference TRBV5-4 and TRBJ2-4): ETGVTQSPTHLIKTRGQQVTLRCSSQSGHNTVSWYQQALGQGPQFIFQYYREEENGRGNFPPRFSGLQFPNYSSELNVNALELDDSALYLCASSSAGGENIQYFGAGTRLSVL.

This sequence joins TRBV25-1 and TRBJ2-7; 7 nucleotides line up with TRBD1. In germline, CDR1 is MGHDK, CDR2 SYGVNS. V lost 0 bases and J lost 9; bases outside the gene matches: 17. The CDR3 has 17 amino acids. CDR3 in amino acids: CASSEYRVGTDQRGQYF. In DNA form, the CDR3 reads TGTGCCAGCAGTGAATATCGGGTAGGGACAGACCAACGAGGGCAGTACTTC.

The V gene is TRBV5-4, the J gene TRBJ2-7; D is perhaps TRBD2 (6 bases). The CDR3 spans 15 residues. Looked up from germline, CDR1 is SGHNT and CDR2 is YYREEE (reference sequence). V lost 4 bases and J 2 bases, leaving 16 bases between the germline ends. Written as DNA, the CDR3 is TGTGCCAGCAGCCTATCTAGCGCCCCTACCTACGAGCAGTACTTC. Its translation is CASSLSSAPTYEQYF.

The CDR3 loop is CASSQETGGIGETQYF. Written as DNA, the CDR3 is TGCGCCAGCAGCCAAGAAACAGGGGGCATCGGGGAGACCCAGTACTTC. This chain connects TRBV4-3 to TRBJ2-5; TRBD1 matches at 9 bases. Trimming cost V 0 bases and J 5 bases; bases outside gene matches: 7. This CDR3 region has 16 residues. The germline V gene encodes CDR1 LGHNA and CDR2 YSLEER.

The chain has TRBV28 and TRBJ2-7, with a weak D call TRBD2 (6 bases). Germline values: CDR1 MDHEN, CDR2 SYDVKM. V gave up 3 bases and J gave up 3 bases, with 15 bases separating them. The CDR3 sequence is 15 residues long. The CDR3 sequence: CASSLGRSYYYEQYF. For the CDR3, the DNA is TGTGCCAGCAGTTTGGGGAGGTCCTACTACTACGAGCAGTACTTC.

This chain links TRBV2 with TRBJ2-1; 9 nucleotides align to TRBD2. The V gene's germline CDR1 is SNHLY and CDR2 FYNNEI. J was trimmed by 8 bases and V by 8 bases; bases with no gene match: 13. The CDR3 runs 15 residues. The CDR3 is CASDKLAGLSDEQFF. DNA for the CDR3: TGTGCCAGCGATAAGCTAGCGGGACTTTCGGATGAGCAGTTCTTC.

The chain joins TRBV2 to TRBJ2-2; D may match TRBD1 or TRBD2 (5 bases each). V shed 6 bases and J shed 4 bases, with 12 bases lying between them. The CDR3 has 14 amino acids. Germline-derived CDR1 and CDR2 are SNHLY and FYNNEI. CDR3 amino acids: CASSGASGTGELFF. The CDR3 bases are TGTGCCAGCAGCGGGGCTTCCGGCACCGGGGAGCTGTTTTTT.

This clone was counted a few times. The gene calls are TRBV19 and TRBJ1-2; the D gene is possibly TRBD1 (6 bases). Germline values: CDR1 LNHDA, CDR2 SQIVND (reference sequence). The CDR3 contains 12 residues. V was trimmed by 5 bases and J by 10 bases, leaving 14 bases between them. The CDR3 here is CASSGWTDPYTF. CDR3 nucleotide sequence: TGTGCCAGTAGTGGCTGGACAGATCCCTACACCTTC.

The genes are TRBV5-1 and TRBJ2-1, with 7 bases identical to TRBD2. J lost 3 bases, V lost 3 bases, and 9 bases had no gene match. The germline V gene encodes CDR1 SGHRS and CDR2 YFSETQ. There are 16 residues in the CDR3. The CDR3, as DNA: TGCGCCAGCAGCTGGGGGGGTGGCGTAAACTACAATGAGCAGTTCTTC. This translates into CASSWGGGVNYNEQFF.

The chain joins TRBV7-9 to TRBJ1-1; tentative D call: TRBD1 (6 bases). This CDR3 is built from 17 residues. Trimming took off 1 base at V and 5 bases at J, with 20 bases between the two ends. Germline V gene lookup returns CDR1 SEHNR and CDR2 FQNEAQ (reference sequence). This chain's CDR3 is CASSLEGLGGRGTEAFF. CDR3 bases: TGTGCCAGCAGCTTAGAAGGTTTAGGGGGTAGAGGGACTGAAGCTTTCTTT.

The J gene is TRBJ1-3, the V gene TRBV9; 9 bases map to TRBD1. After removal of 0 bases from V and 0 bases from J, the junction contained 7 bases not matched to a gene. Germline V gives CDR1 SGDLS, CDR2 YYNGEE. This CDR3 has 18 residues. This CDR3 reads CASSVDRGRKASGNTIYF. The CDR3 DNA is TGTGCCAGCAGCGTAGACAGGGGGCGAAAGGCCTCTGGAAACACCATATATTTT. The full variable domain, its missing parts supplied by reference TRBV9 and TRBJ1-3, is DSGVTQTPKHLITATGQRVTLRCSPRSGDLSVYWYQQSLDQGLQFLIQYYNGEERAKGNILERFSAQQFPDLHSELNLSSLELGDSALYFCASSVDRGRKASGNTIYFGEGSWLTVV.

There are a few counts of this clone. CDR3 DNA: TGTGCCAGCAGCGTAGGGGGGGAGACTGAAGCTTTCTTT. Protein: CASSVGGETEAFF. V gene TRBV9 combines with J gene TRBJ1-1; tentatively, D is TRBD1 (5 bases). Trimming shortened V by 0 bases and J by 5 bases, and 8 bases separated the two germline ends. Germline V gene sequence: CDR1 SGDLS, CDR2 YYNGEE. This CDR3 is built from 13 residues. Together with reference TRBV9 and TRBJ1-1, the CDR3 gives the full variable domain: DSGVTQTPKHLITATGQRVTLRCSPRSGDLSVYWYQQSLDQGLQFLIQYYNGEERAKGNILERFSAQQFPDLHSELNLSSLELGDSALYFCASSVGGETEAFFGQGTRLTVV.

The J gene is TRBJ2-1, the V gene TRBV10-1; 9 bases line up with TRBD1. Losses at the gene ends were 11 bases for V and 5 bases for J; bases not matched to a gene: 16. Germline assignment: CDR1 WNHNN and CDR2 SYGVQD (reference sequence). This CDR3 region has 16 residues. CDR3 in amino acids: CAGQGIGQGPDNEQFF. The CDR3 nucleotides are TGCGCCGGCCAGGGGATAGGACAGGGGCCCGACAATGAGCAGTTCTTC.

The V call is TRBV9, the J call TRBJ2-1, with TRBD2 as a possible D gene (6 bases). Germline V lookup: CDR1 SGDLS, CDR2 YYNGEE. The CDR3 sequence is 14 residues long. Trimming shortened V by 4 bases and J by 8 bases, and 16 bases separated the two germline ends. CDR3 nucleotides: TGTGCCAGCAGCCCGTCGGGCAGGAGGGATGAGCAGTTCTTC. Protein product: CASSPSGRRDEQFF.

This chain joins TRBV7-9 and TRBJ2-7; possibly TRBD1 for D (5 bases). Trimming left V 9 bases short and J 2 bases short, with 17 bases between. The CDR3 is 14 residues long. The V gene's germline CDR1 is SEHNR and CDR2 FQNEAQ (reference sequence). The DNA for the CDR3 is TGTGCCAGTACGGGTACAGGATCGACCTACGAGCAGTACTTC. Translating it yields CASTGTGSTYEQYF.

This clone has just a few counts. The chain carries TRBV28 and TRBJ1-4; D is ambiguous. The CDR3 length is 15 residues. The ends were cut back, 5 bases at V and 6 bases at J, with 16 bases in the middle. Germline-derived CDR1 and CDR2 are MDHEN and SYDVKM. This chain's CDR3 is CASSLPTVGDEKLFF. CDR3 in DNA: TGTGCCAGCAGTCTCCCCACAGTCGGTGATGAAAAACTGTTTTTT.

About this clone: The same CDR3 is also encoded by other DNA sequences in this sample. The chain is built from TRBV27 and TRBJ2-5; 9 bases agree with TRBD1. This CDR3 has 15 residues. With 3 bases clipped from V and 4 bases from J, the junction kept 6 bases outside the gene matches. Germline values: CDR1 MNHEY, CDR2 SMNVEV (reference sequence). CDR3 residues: CASSFGGTGSETQYF. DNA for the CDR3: TGTGCCAGCAGTTTCGGAGGGACAGGGTCAGAGACCCAGTACTTC.

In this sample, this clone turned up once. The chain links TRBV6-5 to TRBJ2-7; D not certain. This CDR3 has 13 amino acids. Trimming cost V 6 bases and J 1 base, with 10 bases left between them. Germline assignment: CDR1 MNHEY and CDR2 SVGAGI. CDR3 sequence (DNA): TGTGCCAGCAGCCCGACACCTTCCTACGAGCAGTACTTC. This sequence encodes CASSPTPSYEQYF.

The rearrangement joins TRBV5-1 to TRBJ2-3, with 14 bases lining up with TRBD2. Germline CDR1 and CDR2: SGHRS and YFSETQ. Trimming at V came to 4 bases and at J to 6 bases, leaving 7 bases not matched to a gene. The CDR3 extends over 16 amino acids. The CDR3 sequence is CASSTGLAGVLDTQYF. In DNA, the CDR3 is TGCGCCAGCAGCACGGGACTAGCGGGAGTGTTGGATACGCAGTATTTT.

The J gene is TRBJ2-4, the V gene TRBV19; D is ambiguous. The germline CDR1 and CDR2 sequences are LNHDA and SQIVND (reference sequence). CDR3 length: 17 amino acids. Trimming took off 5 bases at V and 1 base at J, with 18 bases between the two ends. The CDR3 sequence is CASSLLQGIVAKNIQYF. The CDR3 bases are TGTGCCAGTAGTCTACTACAAGGAATTGTGGCCAAAAACATTCAGTACTTC. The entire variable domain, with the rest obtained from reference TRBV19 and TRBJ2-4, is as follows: DGGITQSPKYLFRKEGQNVTLSCEQNLNHDAMYWYRQDPGQGLRLIYYSQIVNDFQKGDIAEGYSVSREKKESFPLTVTSAQKNPTAFYLCASSLLQGIVAKNIQYFGAGTRLSVL.

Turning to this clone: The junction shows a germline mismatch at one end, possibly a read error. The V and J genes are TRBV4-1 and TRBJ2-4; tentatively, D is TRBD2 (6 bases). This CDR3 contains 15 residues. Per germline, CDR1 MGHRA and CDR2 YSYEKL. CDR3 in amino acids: CASSSHGTAKNIRYF. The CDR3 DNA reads TGCGCCAGCAGCTCCCACGGGACTGCCAAAAACATTCGGTACTTC.

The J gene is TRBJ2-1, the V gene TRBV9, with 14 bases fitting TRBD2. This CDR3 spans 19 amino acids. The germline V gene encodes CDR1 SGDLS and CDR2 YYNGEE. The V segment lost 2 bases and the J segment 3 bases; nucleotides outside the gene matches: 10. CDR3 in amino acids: CASSVSGTSGSVRYNEQFF. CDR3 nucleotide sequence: TGTGCCAGCAGCGTCTCCGGGACTAGCGGGAGTGTTCGCTACAATGAGCAGTTCTTC.

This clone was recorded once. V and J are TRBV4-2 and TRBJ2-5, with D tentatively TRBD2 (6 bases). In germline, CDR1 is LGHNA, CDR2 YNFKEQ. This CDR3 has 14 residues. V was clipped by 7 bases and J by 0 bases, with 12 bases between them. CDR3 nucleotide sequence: TGTGCCAGCAACCCAGGAGGGTACCAAGAGACCCAGTACTTC. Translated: CASNPGGYQETQYF.

CDR3 sequence reads: CASSPQGSGSPPRSSYEQYF. The CDR3 nucleotides read TGCGCCAGCAGTCCCCAAGGTAGCGGGAGTCCCCCAAGGAGCTCCTACGAGCAGTACTTC. This chain uses TRBV23-1 with TRBJ2-7, with 9 positions matching TRBD2. Being an ORF, TRBV23-1 has a function that is uncertain. The CDR3 extends over 20 amino acids. J was trimmed by 0 bases and V by 4 bases; bases with no gene match: 19.

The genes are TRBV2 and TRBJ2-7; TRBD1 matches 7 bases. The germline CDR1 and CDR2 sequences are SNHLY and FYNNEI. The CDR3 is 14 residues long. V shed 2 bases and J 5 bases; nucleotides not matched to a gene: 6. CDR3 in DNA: TGTGCCAGCAGTGAAAGGGGGCCAGGGGACGAGCAGTACTTC. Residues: CASSERGPGDEQYF.

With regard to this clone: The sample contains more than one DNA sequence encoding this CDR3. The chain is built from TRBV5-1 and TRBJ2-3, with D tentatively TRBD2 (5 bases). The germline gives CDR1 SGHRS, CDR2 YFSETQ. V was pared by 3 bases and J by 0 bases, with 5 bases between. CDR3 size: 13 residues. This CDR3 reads CASSWTSTDTQYF. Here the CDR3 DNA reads TGCGCCAGCAGCTGGACTAGCACAGATACGCAGTATTTT. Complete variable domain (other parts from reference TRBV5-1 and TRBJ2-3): KAGVTQTPRYLIKTRGQQVTLSCSPISGHRSVSWYQQTPGQGLQFLFEYFSETQRNKGNFPGRFSGRQFSNSRSEMNVSTLELGDSALYLCASSWTSTDTQYFGPGTRLTVL.

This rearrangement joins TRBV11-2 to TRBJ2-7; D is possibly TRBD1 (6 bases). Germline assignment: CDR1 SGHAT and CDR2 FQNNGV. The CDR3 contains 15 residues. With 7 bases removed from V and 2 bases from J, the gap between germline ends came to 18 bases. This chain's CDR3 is CASTLRGREAYEQYF. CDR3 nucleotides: TGTGCCAGCACCCTCAGGGGACGAGAGGCCTACGAGCAGTACTTC.

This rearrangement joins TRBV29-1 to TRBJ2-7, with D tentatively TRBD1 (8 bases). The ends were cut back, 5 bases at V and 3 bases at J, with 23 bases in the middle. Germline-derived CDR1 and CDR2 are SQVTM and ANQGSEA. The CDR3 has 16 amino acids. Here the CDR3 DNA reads TGCAGCGTTCTCGGACAGGGAGGGGGGAACTACTACGAGCAGTACTTC. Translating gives CSVLGQGGGNYYEQYF.